This T cell receptor beta chain was identified during a study of identical twins (TCRdb year 2016). Concerning the study at large: To test whether fetal clonotypes persist, this study deep-sequenced TCR alpha and beta repertoires from monozygotic twins, from unrelated adults of various ages, and from cord blood. Replicate twin experiments were performed at different times using different library preparation protocols to rule out contamination. Study-level results and caveats: Zero-insertion analyses could be partly confounded by invariant T cells such as MAIT and iNKT, though diverse VJ usage argued against such confounding for most clonotypes. Out-of-frame TCR alpha sharing in monozygotic twins was systematically underestimated by recombination models, whereas sharing between unrelated individuals was in agreement with the recombination models. Conclusions relied on cross-sectional statistical analysis, since the same donors could not be followed over many years. Fewer insertions were carried by abundant cord blood beta clonotypes, a similar but weaker trend appeared in young adult naive repertoires, and no such trend appeared in memory repertoires. Compared with coincidental sharing between unrelated individuals, out-of-frame TCR alpha sequences shared between twins had an excess of sequences with low generation probability. In beta out-of-frame sequences, excess twin sharing was weaker, because having fewer shared sequences lowered the signal-to-noise ratio.

Library preparation employed 5' RACE. Sequencing used an Illumina HiSeq 2000. A universal primer binding site was introduced by template switching, and a unique molecular identifier was present in the final cDNA, enabling accurate counting of TCR cDNA molecules. Specific primers in the conserved constant-segment region were used to synthesize first-strand cDNA for TCR alpha and beta chains. Each cDNA library was double barcoded, with a SMART-Mk sample barcode plus Illumina barcodes, to control for contamination. Two successive PCR steps introduced TruSeq adapter sequences along with Illumina sample barcodes. Sequencing of the TCR alpha and beta cDNA libraries was done on the Illumina HiSeq platform using custom primers. In the authors' own workflow: Raw reads were processed with MiGEC to extract unique molecular identifiers, and MiXCR was used to determine CDR3 positions. Recombination models were inferred per individual with the repgenHMM and IGoR tools using an EM algorithm. Shared clonotypes were analyzed with the tcR package in R, and sharing was normalized by the product of cloneset sizes. To study raw recombination free of thymic and clonal selection effects, out-of-frame nonproductive sequences were analyzed. TCRdb handled the public reads itself, with Q25 trimming in fastp and clone calling in MiXCR, and kept productive beta chains. When rows share a CDR3 protein, they turn into one entry using the most common DNA and genes. The V and J calls reflect TCRdb's pipeline rather than the authors' work. This sample holds some 500,000 distinct CDR3 sequences; approximately 14% were observed only once. Of the sample, more than 0.8% falls within the top ten clones.

All donors were healthy Caucasians. The twin cohort comprised three pairs of female monozygotic twins, all aged roughly 18 to 30 years. CD4+ and CD8+ T cell populations were isolated with positive isolation kits from Invitrogen. To note about this clonotype: Its antigen is currently not known. The input lacks base qualities; no much larger clone sits a single base away.

This sample also appeared in a second study, on yellow fever vaccine responses in identical twins. As the second paper documents: According to the authors, the vaccine-induced T cell response in identical twins seemed to be partly convergent and partly specific to each individual. In identical twins, the study followed T cell clones that responded to the vaccine with precision.

Sequenced: CD4+ T cells sorted from blood. The origin of this receptor is a woman aged 18 to 35 in good health.

The DNA is TGTGCCAGCTCACCTTCACAGGGGTTGAACACTGAAGCTTTCTTT. It translates to CASSPSQGLNTEAFF. The V and J genes are TRBV18 and TRBJ1-1; 7 bases in between match TRBD1. The germline V gene specifies KGHSH as CDR1 and LQKENI as CDR2. Trimming removed 3 bases from V and 0 bases from J; the gene matches leave 4 bases unexplained. Taken from cysteine to phenylalanine, the CDR3 has 15 residues. Only CDR3 DNA is held: 45 bases, read in frame from base 1.